This passage covers 7 T cell receptor beta chains from one sample sequenced in a study of blood T cells in healthy people across ages. Primers used in a second PCR of roughly 6 to 12 cycles were a sample-barcoded 5' primer and a J-beta primer mix. From the 5' RACE reads, TCRdb called clonotypes with MiXCR, one entry per CDR3 protein. The table includes some 900,000 distinct CDR3 sequences, roughly 48% detected once. Source material: blood. The receptors come from a man aged 30 to 45 in good health.

The J gene is TRBJ1-6, the V gene TRBV20-1; D is possibly TRBD1 (6 bases). V was cut by 1 base and J by 6 bases, with 25 bases left in between. The CDR3 covers 19 residues. CDR1 is DFQATT and CDR2 is SNEGSKA in the germline V gene (reference sequence). CDR3 loop: CSARVGGRGSGAFNSPLHF. The CDR3 coding sequence is TGCAGTGCTAGAGTAGGGGGAAGGGGGTCGGGGGCGTTTAATTCACCCCTCCACTTT.

The rearrangement joins TRBV30 to TRBJ2-3, with TRBD2 matching 7 bases. Germline loops: CDR1 GTSNPN, CDR2 SVGIG (reference sequence). This CDR3 has 15 amino acids. The J segment lost 1 base and the V segment lost 0 bases, leaving 4 bases of the junction unmatched. The CDR3 DNA reads TGTGCCTGGAGTGTACGTCTAGCGGGCACAGATACGCAGTATTTT. It specifies CAWSVRLAGTDTQYF.

J is TRBJ2-1 and V is TRBV27; 10 nucleotides align to TRBD2. Germline V CDR1 and CDR2: MNHEY, SMNVEV (reference sequence). The junction had 10 bases not matched to a gene; V was cut back by 6 bases and J by 5 bases. The CDR3 loop spans 16 amino acids. The CDR3 DNA follows: TGTGCCAGCAGGACAAGCGGGGGGGCTCGAAACAATGAGCAGTTCTTC. Translation gives CASRTSGGARNNEQFF.

Points on this clonotype: Its ends do not fully match the called genes, so a read error is possible. The chain employs TRBV4-1 and TRBJ2-7; 7 nucleotides agree with TRBD1. The CDR3 runs to 16 residues. From germline, CDR1 is MGHRA and CDR2 YSYEKL. The CDR3 protein is CASSPEGQRTTYEQYF. DNA of the CDR3: TGCGCCAGCAGCCCCGAGGGACAGAGGACGACCTACGAGCAGTACTTT.

The chain carries TRBV5-1 and TRBJ1-1, with no clear D. Trimming pared 4 bases from V and 0 bases from J, leaving 16 bases between. CDR1 and CDR2 from the germline V gene are SGHRS and YFSETQ. The CDR3 covers 16 residues. CDR3 bases: TGCGCCAGCAGCGTGGGAAGGGCGCAAATGAACACTGAAGCTTTCTTT. This codes for CASSVGRAQMNTEAFF.

This clonotype was seen more than once but under ten times. The chain recombines TRBV7-4 with TRBJ1-4; D remains ambiguous. Deletions cut 4 bases from V and 0 bases from J, with 9 bases between. Per germline, CDR1 SGHVT and CDR2 SQSDAQ. This CDR3 region has 15 residues. The CDR3 region has the DNA TGTGCCAGCAGCTCCGACCGTGCAACTAATGAAAAACTGTTTTTT. Protein: CASSSDRATNEKLFF.

This clonotype was seen at least ten times. The CDR3 nucleotides are TGTGCCAGCAGCCAATTAGCCCAAGAGACCCAGTACTTC. It codes for CASSQLAQETQYF. V and J are TRBV7-2 and TRBJ2-5; D not resolved. The CDR3 runs 13 residues. Trimming removed 5 bases at V and 1 base at J, with 8 bases between. Germline assignment: CDR1 SGHTA and CDR2 FQGNSA.